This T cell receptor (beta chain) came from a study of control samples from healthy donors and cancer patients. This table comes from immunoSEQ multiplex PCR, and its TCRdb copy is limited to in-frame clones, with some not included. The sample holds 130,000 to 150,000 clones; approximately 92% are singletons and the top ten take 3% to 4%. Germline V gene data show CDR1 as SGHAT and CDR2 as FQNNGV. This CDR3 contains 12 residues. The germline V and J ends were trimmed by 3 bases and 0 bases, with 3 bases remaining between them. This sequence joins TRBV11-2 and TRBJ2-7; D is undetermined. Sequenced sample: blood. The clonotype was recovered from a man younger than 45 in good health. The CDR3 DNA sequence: TGTGCCAGCAGCTTTACCTCCTACGAGCAGTACTTC. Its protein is CASSFTSYEQYF.